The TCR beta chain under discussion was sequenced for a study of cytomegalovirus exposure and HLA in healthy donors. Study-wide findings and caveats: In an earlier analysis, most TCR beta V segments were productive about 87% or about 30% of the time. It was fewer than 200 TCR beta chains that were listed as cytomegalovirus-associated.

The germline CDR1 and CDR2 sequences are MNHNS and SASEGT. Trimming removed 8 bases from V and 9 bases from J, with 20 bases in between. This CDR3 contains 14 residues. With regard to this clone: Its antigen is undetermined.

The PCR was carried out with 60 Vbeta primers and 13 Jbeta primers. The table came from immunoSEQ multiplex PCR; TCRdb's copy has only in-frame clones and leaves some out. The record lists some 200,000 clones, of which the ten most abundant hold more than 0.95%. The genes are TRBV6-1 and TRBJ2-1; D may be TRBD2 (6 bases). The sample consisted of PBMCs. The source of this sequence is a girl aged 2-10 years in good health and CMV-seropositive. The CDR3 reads CASWASGVFGEQFF. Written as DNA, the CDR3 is TGTGCCAGCTGGGCCTCGGGAGTCTTTGGTGAGCAGTTCTTC.